This TCR beta chain was profiled in a study of blood T cell repertoires in COVID-19. There are 16 residues in the CDR3. Per the germline V gene, CDR1 is MDHEN and CDR2 is SYDVKM. V lost 2 bases and J lost 0; bases outside the gene matches: 5. Original analysis: How many nucleated cells were present was estimated from reference gene primer amplification. The method was immunoSEQ multiplex PCR; TCRdb's version includes in-frame clones alone and lacks a portion of them. V, J and clone size were drawn from that table, and D and trimming were deduced from the DNA. The data show more than 200,000 clones, about 85% seen once. This clone was picked up a small number of times.

The TCR comes from a man aged 55 to 70 with acute or convalescent COVID-19. The material sequenced was peripheral blood. V and J are TRBV28 and TRBJ2-7, with 9 nucleotides matching TRBD1. The CDR3 sequence: CASSLGDRVLSYEQYF. Here the CDR3 DNA reads TGTGCCAGCAGTTTAGGGGACAGGGTCCTCTCCTACGAGCAGTACTTC.